What follows describes a single T cell receptor (beta chain). Its antigen is still unknown. Trimming removed 6 bases from V and 4 bases from J, with 12 bases in between. CDR3 length equals 14 residues. CDR1 and CDR2 from the germline V gene are SGHDN and FVKESK. Each PCR replicate from the sorted subsets contained around 0.2 ug DNA, which is tens of thousands of T cell genomes. In the authors' methods: Junction-only immunoSEQ data arrived without quality scores, meaning filtering differed. Method: immunoSEQ multiplex PCR; TCRdb's copy keeps in-frame clones and lacks some. The V and J calls and the clone size are those of that table, but D and trimming were determined from the DNA. The table records approximately 2,000,000 clones, around 95% of them present only once. The sample originates from a study of shared clonotypes between healthy human individuals. Naivety among CD8 cells was defined by CD45RO negativity and positive CCR7 selection, thereby excluding terminally differentiated effector memory CD45RA+ cells.

Notes on the study in general: Larger richness was generally estimated for naive than memory subsets.

The receptor was derived from a man between 18 and 35 years old in good health. Some clones in this sample may be carry-over from other donors' samples. The source material was naive CD8+ T cells from PBMCs. V and J are TRBV14 and TRBJ1-4; D gene uncertain. Here the CDR3 reads CASRAIGNNEKLFF. In nucleotides, the CDR3 is TGTGCCAGCAGGGCGATAGGGAATAATGAAAAACTGTTTTTT.